These 21 T cell receptor beta chains originate from one sample sequenced in a study of T cells in tuberculosis. Profiling relied on immunoSEQ multiplex PCR, and the TCRdb table lists in-frame clones only, not all of them. This table holds tens of thousands of clones, more than 80% found once. The sequenced material came from PBMCs. These receptors originate from a donor aged 5-35 years with latent tuberculosis or without tuberculosis infection.

V usage is TRBV29-1 and J usage is TRBJ2-1; possible D gene TRBD1, 6 bases. CDR1 and CDR2 (germline): SQVTM, ANQGSEA. Deletions cut 8 bases from V and 12 bases from J, with 14 bases between. The CDR3 is 10 amino acids. DNA of the CDR3: TGCAGCACTGGACAGTCTGGGCAGTTCTTC. Its protein product is CSTGQSGQFF.

This chain links TRBV5-1 with TRBJ2-6; D remains unclear. Germline lookup yields CDR1 SGHRS and CDR2 YFSETQ. There are 16 residues in the CDR3. V dropped 1 base and J dropped 0 bases, with 8 bases sitting between them. CDR3 nucleotide sequence: TGCGCCAGCAGCTTGTATCCAGACTCTGGGGCCAACGTCCTGACTTTC. Translating gives CASSLYPDSGANVLTF.

This clone has a single count. V usage is TRBV5-1 and J usage is TRBJ2-2, with 7 nucleotides matching TRBD2. J lost 4 bases, V lost 2 bases, and 8 bases had no gene match. The CDR3 spans 16 residues. Germline-derived CDR1 and CDR2 are SGHRS and YFSETQ. The CDR3 region is CASSFRAGEVTGELFF. The CDR3 bases are TGCGCCAGCAGCTTCCGTGCGGGAGAGGTCACCGGGGAGCTGTTTTTT. The complete variable domain, with remaining parts taken from reference TRBV5-1 and TRBJ2-2, reads KAGVTQTPRYLIKTRGQQVTLSCSPISGHRSVSWYQQTPGQGLQFLFEYFSETQRNKGNFPGRFSGRQFSNSRSEMNVSTLELGDSALYLCASSFRAGEVTGELFFGEGSRLTVL.

This chain connects TRBV7-3 to TRBJ1-2; D uncertain. The CDR3 consists of 15 residues. V was clipped by 4 bases and J by 2 bases, with 14 bases between them. The germline V gene has CDR1 SGHTA and CDR2 FQGTGA. The CDR3 here is CASSWSGESNYGYTF. The CDR3 DNA reads as TGTGCCAGCAGCTGGTCCGGGGAGTCCAACTATGGCTACACCTTC.

The chain has TRBV10-3 and TRBJ2-1; 9 bases are shared with TRBD2. The CDR3 is 17 residues long. Germline assignment: CDR1 ENHRY and CDR2 SYGVKD. With V trimmed by 0 bases and J by 3 bases, 6 bases remained unmatched. The CDR3 DNA is TGTGCCATCAGTGAGTCGACGGCTAGCGGGGACTACAATGAGCAGTTCTTC. This encodes CAISESTASGDYNEQFF.

The chain links TRBV2 to TRBJ1-4; D remains ambiguous. This CDR3 has 11 amino acids. Germline CDR1 is SNHLY and CDR2 is FYNNEI. Between the trimmed V and J ends, which lost 3 bases and 6 bases, there was a span of 2 bases. The CDR3 is CASSDDEKLFF. In DNA form, the CDR3 reads TGTGCCAGCAGTGACGATGAAAAACTGTTTTTT. The full variable domain, completed using reference TRBV2 and TRBJ1-4, is EPEVTQTPSHQVTQMGQEVILRCVPISNHLYFYWYRQILGQKVEFLVSFYNNEISEKSEIFDDQFSVERPDGSNFTLKIRSTKLEDSAMYFCASSDDEKLFFGSGTQLSVL.

The rearrangement links TRBV5-5 to TRBJ2-7; TRBD2 matches 7 bases. From germline, CDR1 is SGHKS and CDR2 YYEKEE (reference sequence). V trimming: 2 bases; J trimming: 6 bases; junction bases outside the gene matches: 17. The CDR3 contains 17 residues. The CDR3 DNA follows: TGTGCCAGCAGCTTCGTATCAGTACGGGCGGGAGAGGGCGAGCAGTACTTC. This codes for CASSFVSVRAGEGEQYF.

Only one count was recorded for this clone. This rearrangement joins TRBV6-5 to TRBJ2-5; D is possibly TRBD2 (5 bases). This CDR3 region has 11 residues. Germline lookup yields CDR1 MNHEY and CDR2 SVGAGI. Trimming cost V 6 bases and J 5 bases, with 7 bases left between them. The CDR3 DNA is TGTGCCAGCAGGACGGGGGAGACCCAGTACTTC. Its protein product is CASRTGETQYF.

The J gene is TRBJ2-3, the V gene TRBV21-1; the table's D call, TRBD2, was not checked against the DNA. TRBV21-1 represents a pseudogene. The CDR3 sequence is 16 residues long. In DNA, the CDR3 is TGTGCCAGCAGCCCCCTAGCGGGGGGCTGCACAGATACGCAGTATTTT. Translated, it gives CASSPLAGGCTDTQYF.

V gene TRBV29-1 combines with J gene TRBJ1-5, with unresolved D. CDR1 is SQVTM, CDR2 ANQGSEA, per germline. The CDR3 runs to 12 residues. Trimming took 0 bases from V and 7 from J, leaving 7 bases between them. This chain's CDR3 is CSVEEGGQPQHF. In DNA form, the CDR3 reads TGCAGCGTTGAAGAGGGAGGCCAGCCCCAGCATTTT.

The genes are TRBV9 and TRBJ2-1, with 7 bases matching TRBD2. Trimming removed 4 bases from V and 1 base from J; junction bases left unmatched: 8. The CDR3 spans 16 residues. Germline-derived CDR1 and CDR2 are SGDLS and YYNGEE. The CDR3 here is CASSLRGDYSYNEQFF. CDR3 nucleotide sequence: TGTGCCAGCAGCCTCCGCGGGGACTATTCCTACAATGAGCAGTTCTTC.

CDR3: CASSDQGPEYNEQFF. As DNA, the CDR3 is TGTGCCAGCAGTGATCAGGGCCCCGAATACAATGAGCAGTTCTTC. The chain uses TRBV25-1 and TRBJ2-1, with D possibly matching TRBD1 (5 bases). Germline CDR1 MGHDK, CDR2 SYGVNS. V dropped 3 bases and J dropped 4 bases, with 13 bases sitting between them. There are 15 residues in the CDR3.

This clone was seen just once. This chain connects TRBV2 to TRBJ1-3; D may be TRBD1 (5 bases). CDR3 length equals 13 residues. Between the trimmed V and J ends, which lost 8 bases and 9 bases, there was a span of 17 bases. CDR1 is SNHLY and CDR2 is FYNNEI in the germline V gene. CDR3 nucleotide sequence: TGTGCCAGCCAGGGAAACGGTTTAGGCACCATATATTTT. Translated, it gives CASQGNGLGTIYF. Based on the CDR3 plus reference TRBV2 and TRBJ1-3, the full variable domain is EPEVTQTPSHQVTQMGQEVILRCVPISNHLYFYWYRQILGQKVEFLVSFYNNEISEKSEIFDDQFSVERPDGSNFTLKIRSTKLEDSAMYFCASQGNGLGTIYFGEGSWLTVV.

The gene calls are TRBV30 and TRBJ1-1, with 9 positions matching TRBD1. This CDR3 is built from 16 residues. V dropped 0 bases and J dropped 1; count of bases not matched to a gene: 6. Looked up from germline, CDR1 is GTSNPN and CDR2 is SVGIG (reference sequence). The DNA of the CDR3 is TGTGCCTGGAGTGTACCTCCGGGACAGGGGAACACTGAAGCTTTCTTT. Protein product: CAWSVPPGQGNTEAFF.

The chain recombines TRBV19 with TRBJ1-2; D is ambiguous. V lost 3 bases and J lost 8, with 10 bases in between. CDR1 is LNHDA and CDR2 is SQIVND in the germline V gene (reference sequence). The CDR3 covers 12 residues. DNA of the CDR3: TGTGCCAGTAGTATTGGAGCGGTCGGCTACACCTTC. As protein: CASSIGAVGYTF.

This clone was seen a few times. The chain couples TRBV7-9 to TRBJ1-2; 10 positions agree with TRBD1. The CDR3 length is 17 residues. Trimming at V came to 4 bases and at J to 1 base, leaving 9 bases not matched to a gene. The germline V gene has CDR1 SEHNR and CDR2 FQNEAQ (reference sequence). The CDR3 region has the DNA TGTGCCAGCAGCTCAAGCCGGGACAGGGGCCTTAACTATGGCTACACCTTC. Its translation: CASSSSRDRGLNYGYTF.

The rearrangement joins TRBV19 to TRBJ1-1, with TRBD1 as a possible D gene (6 bases). This CDR3 is 17 amino acids long. Germline CDR1 is LNHDA and CDR2 is SQIVND (reference sequence). Trimming removed 5 bases at V and 0 bases at J, with 19 bases between. Here the CDR3 reads CASSPWRFGQMNTEAFF. The DNA for the CDR3 is TGTGCCAGTAGTCCGTGGCGGTTTGGACAGATGAACACTGAAGCTTTCTTT.

V usage is TRBV7-8 and J usage is TRBJ1-2, with 10 bases matching TRBD1. CDR3 size: 18 residues. Trimming took 1 base from V and 0 from J; bases not matched to a gene: 8. Germline CDR1 and CDR2: SGHVS and FQNEAQ. The DNA for the CDR3 is TGTGCCAGCAGCTTAGGAGGACAGGGGGGAATCGCTAACTATGGCTACACCTTC. Protein sequence: CASSLGGQGGIANYGYTF.

This chain joins TRBV7-9 and TRBJ2-2; 8 bases agree with TRBD2. The CDR3 extends over 14 amino acids. V was clipped by 3 bases and J by 6 bases; unmatched bases: 3. Germline-derived CDR1 and CDR2 are SEHNR and FQNEAQ (reference sequence). The CDR3 nucleotides are TGTGCCAGCAGCTTTGGACTAGCTTCCGGGGAGCTGTTTTTT. Amino acids: CASSFGLASGELFF. Full variable domain (missing parts from reference TRBV7-9 and TRBJ2-2): DTGVSQNPRHKITKRGQNVTFRCDPISEHNRLYWYRQTLGQGPEFLTYFQNEAQLEKSRLLSDRFSAERPKGSFSTLEIQRTEQGDSAMYLCASSFGLASGELFFGEGSRLTVL.

This clone has just one count. The chain is built from TRBV4-3 and TRBJ2-3; 8 positions agree with TRBD2. Unmatched junction bases numbered 5, after V lost 2 bases and J lost 1 base. The CDR3 has 16 residues. Germline CDR1 and CDR2: LGHNA and YSLEER. In DNA, the CDR3 is TGCGCCAGCAGCCAAAGTTACGGGGGGGGCACAGATACGCAGTATTTT. Translated, it gives CASSQSYGGGTDTQYF.

This chain connects TRBV6-1 to TRBJ1-5; 9 nucleotides align to TRBD1. CDR3 length equals 13 residues. Germline-derived CDR1 and CDR2 are MNHNS and SASEGT. V shed 6 bases, J shed 4 bases, and the junction held 1 base outside the gene matches. The CDR3 sequence is CASRGTGNQPQHF. The CDR3 coding sequence is TGTGCCAGCAGAGGGACAGGGAATCAGCCCCAGCATTTT.